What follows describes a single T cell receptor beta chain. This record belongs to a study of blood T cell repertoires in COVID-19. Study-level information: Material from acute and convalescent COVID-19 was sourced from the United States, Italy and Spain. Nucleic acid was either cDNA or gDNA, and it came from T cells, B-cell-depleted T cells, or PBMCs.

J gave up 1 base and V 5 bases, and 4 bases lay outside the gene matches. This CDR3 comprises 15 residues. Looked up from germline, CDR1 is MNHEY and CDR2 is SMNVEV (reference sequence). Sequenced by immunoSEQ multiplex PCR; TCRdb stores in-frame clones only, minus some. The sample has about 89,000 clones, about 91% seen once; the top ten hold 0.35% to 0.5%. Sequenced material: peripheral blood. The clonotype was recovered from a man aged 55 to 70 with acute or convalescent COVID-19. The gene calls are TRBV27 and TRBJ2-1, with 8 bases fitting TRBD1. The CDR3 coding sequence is TGTGCCAGCAGTCTAGACAGGGGTTCCTACAATGAGCAGTTCTTC. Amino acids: CASSLDRGSYNEQFF.